The 6 T cell receptor beta chains in this list originate from one sample, sequenced in a study of Graves' ophthalmopathy and Graves' hyperthyroidism. The study amplified TCR beta CDR3 regions using RNA transcripts. An opening RT-PCR round employed HTBI primers and preceded a second-round multiplex PCR. TCRdb re-called the multiplex PCR reads with MiXCR, one entry per CDR3 protein. The sample shows about 410,000 distinct CDR3 sequences, 15% to 20% of them seen only once. Source material: peripheral blood. All receptors come from a woman aged 18-35 years with Graves' ophthalmopathy.

This clonotype was observed at least ten times. The chain carries TRBV6-5 and TRBJ1-1, with TRBD1 as a possible D gene (6 bases). The CDR3 runs 15 residues. V was pared by 0 bases and J by 8 bases, with 16 bases between. CDR1 is MNHEY, CDR2 SVGAGI, per germline. The CDR3 loop reads CASSYSPTGQQEAFF. As DNA, the CDR3 is TGTGCCAGCAGTTACTCGCCGACTGGACAGCAAGAAGCTTTCTTT.

This clonotype has at least ten counts. The chain employs TRBV5-8 and TRBJ2-7, with TRBD2 matching 10 bases. The V segment lost 1 base and the J segment 3 bases; nucleotides outside the gene matches: 13. This CDR3 comprises 18 residues. Germline assignment: CDR1 SGHTS and CDR2 YDEGEE. DNA of the CDR3: TGTGCCAGCAGCTTGTGGGTCACTAGCGGGACTACTCGCTACGAGCAGTACTTC. Translating it yields CASSLWVTSGTTRYEQYF.

This clonotype was counted many times. This chain uses TRBV6-2 or TRBV6-3 with TRBJ2-2; 14 positions agree with TRBD2. Germline V gene sequence: CDR1 MNHEY, CDR2 SVGEGT. V was pared by 2 bases and J by 1 base, with 3 bases of the junction left unmatched. CDR3 length: 18 amino acids. The CDR3 DNA follows: TGTGCCAGCAGTTACGGACTAGCGGGGGGCAGGAACACCGGGGAGCTGTTTTTT. This gives the protein CASSYGLAGGRNTGELFF.

This clonotype was observed at least ten times. The chain couples TRBV20-1 to TRBJ2-5; D is undetermined. Per the germline V gene, CDR1 is DFQATT and CDR2 is SNEGSKA (reference sequence). The CDR3 extends over 11 amino acids. The CDR3, as DNA: TGCAGCTACATGTCTCAAGAGACCCAGTACTTC. It is translated as CSYMSQETQYF.

At least ten counts were recorded for this clonotype. The V gene is TRBV20-1, the J gene TRBJ2-5; maybe TRBD2 (5 bases). CDR3 length equals 13 residues. V lost 1 base, J lost 3 bases, and 9 bases lay in between. Looked up from germline, CDR1 is DFQATT and CDR2 is SNEGSKA (reference sequence). The CDR3 protein is CSARGLSEETQYF. CDR3 nucleotides: TGCAGTGCTAGAGGACTAAGCGAAGAGACCCAGTACTTC.

This clonotype came up many times. This sequence joins TRBV20-1 and TRBJ2-2, with 14 bases lining up with TRBD2. Looked up from germline, CDR1 is DFQATT and CDR2 is SNEGSKA (reference sequence). The trim removed 2 bases at V and 3 bases at J, leaving 8 bases unmatched. This CDR3 comprises 18 residues. Written as DNA, the CDR3 is TGCAGTGCTAGATTAGAGACTAGCGGGGGGGTAGACACCGGGGAGCTGTTTTTT. Its translation is CSARLETSGGVDTGELFF.